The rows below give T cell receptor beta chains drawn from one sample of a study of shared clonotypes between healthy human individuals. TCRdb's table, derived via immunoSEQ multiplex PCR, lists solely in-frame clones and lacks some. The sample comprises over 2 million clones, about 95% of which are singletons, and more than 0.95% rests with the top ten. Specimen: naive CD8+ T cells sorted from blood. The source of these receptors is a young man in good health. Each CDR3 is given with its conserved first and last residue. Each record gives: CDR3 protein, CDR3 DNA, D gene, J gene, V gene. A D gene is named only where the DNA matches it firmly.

CASSGGTANTEAFF | TGTGCCAGCAGCGGCGGGACGGCGAACACTGAAGCTTTCTTT | NA | TRBJ1-1 | TRBV5-4
CASSLARGQHGYTF | TGTGCCAGCAGCTTGGCCCGCGGACAACATGGCTACACCTTC | NA | TRBJ1-2 | TRBV5-6
CAWSVSGGEQYF | TGTGCCTGGAGCGTTTCTGGGGGCGAGCAGTACTTC | NA | TRBJ2-7 | TRBV30
CASRGVGTGASSEKLFF | TGTGCCAGCAGGGGGGTGGGGACAGGGGCGTCAAGTGAAAAACTGTTTTTT | TRBD1 | TRBJ1-4 | TRBV27
CASSLVDQNNEQFF | TGTGCCAGCAGCTTGGTGGACCAAAATAATGAGCAGTTCTTC | NA | TRBJ2-1 | TRBV5-4
CASSLGTDGYEQYF | TGTGCCAGCAGCCTCGGGACAGATGGATACGAGCAGTACTTC | TRBD1 | TRBJ2-7 | TRBV7-9
CASSTPLAQETQYF | TGTGCCAGCAGCACCCCGCTGGCCCAAGAGACCCAGTACTTC | NA | TRBJ2-5 | TRBV11-2
CASSLVLAVRETQYF | TGTGCCAGCAGCTTAGTACTAGCGGTCCGAGAGACCCAGTACTTC | TRBD2 | TRBJ2-5 | TRBV7-8
CASSVDRRLTYGYTF | TGTGCCAGTAGTGTGGACAGAAGGTTAACCTATGGCTACACCTTC | NA | TRBJ1-2 | TRBV19
CAWSLIGSTEAFF | TGTGCCTGGAGTCTGATCGGCAGCACTGAAGCTTTCTTT | NA | TRBJ1-1 | TRBV30
CASSVAGTGRTEAFF | TGTGCCAGCAGCGTAGCCGGGACAGGGCGCACTGAAGCTTTCTTT | TRBD1 | TRBJ1-1 | TRBV9
CASSFNQGAGNTIYF | TGTGCCAGCAGCTTTAATCAGGGGGCAGGAAACACCATATATTTT | TRBD1 | TRBJ1-3 | TRBV9
CASSISPSGTNEQYF | TGTGCCAGTAGTATTTCTCCTAGCGGGACTAACGAGCAGTACTTC | TRBD2 | TRBJ2-7 | TRBV19
CASSQESVWANEKLFF | TGCGCCAGCAGCCAAGAGTCGGTGTGGGCTAATGAAAAACTGTTTTTT | NA | TRBJ1-4 | TRBV4-3
CASSSLAEQFF | TGTGCCAGCTCTTCCCTAGCGGAGCAGTTCTTC | NA | TRBJ2-1 | TRBV19
CASSTDGFWPQHF | TGTGCCAGCAGTACGGACGGGTTTTGGCCCCAGCATTTT | NA | TRBJ1-5 | TRBV6-5
CASSLVLQGTYEQYF | TGTGCCAGCAGCTTAGTGTTACAGGGGACCTACGAGCAGTACTTC | TRBD1 | TRBJ2-7 | TRBV13